Below are 14 T cell receptor beta chains sequenced from a single sample in a study of identical twins. TCRdb itself ran the 5' RACE reads through MiXCR, one entry per CDR3 protein. The repertoire holds more than 250,000 distinct CDR3 sequences, with roughly 8.6% as singletons. In addition, the sample was reused for a study of yellow fever vaccine responses in identical twins.

Material: memory (CD45RO+) T cells sorted from blood. These receptors originate from a woman aged 18-30 years in good health.

The chain recombines TRBV19 with TRBJ2-3; weak D call: TRBD2 (6 bases). This CDR3 is built from 15 residues. Germline CDR1 reads LNHDA; CDR2 reads SQIVND (reference sequence). V lost 3 bases and J 2 bases, leaving 12 bases between the germline ends. This CDR3 reads CASSMTGVPTDTQYF. DNA of the CDR3: TGTGCCAGTAGTATGACGGGAGTGCCCACAGATACGCAGTATTTT.

The CDR3 DNA is TGCAGTGCTAGAGATGGGGGTTTAGATCAGCCCCAGCATTTT. Protein sequence: CSARDGGLDQPQHF. The chain uses TRBV20-1 and TRBJ1-5, with a weak D call TRBD1 (5 bases). Germline CDR1 DFQATT, CDR2 SNEGSKA (reference sequence). V shed 0 bases and J shed 5 bases, with 11 bases lying between them. The CDR3 length is 14 residues.

V is TRBV4-2 and J is TRBJ2-5, with D possibly being TRBD1 or TRBD2 (5 bases each). The CDR3 extends over 16 amino acids. V was cut by 0 bases and J by 7 bases, with 18 bases left in between. Germline V lookup: CDR1 LGHNA, CDR2 YNFKEQ. CDR3 sequence reads: CASSQDYRGTGGTQYF. CDR3 in DNA: TGTGCCAGCAGCCAAGATTACCGGGGCACGGGCGGGACCCAGTACTTC.

This chain connects TRBV20-1 to TRBJ2-3, with 8 nucleotides matching TRBD2. V lost 4 bases and J lost 2; bases outside the gene matches: 5. The V gene's germline CDR1 is DFQATT and CDR2 SNEGSKA (reference sequence). CDR3 length: 14 amino acids. The CDR3 nucleotides are TGCAGTGCTACAGCGGGGGCCATCACAGATACGCAGTATTTT. As protein: CSATAGAITDTQYF.

The chain joins TRBV20-1 to TRBJ2-1; the match to TRBD2 covers 7 bases. Germline V gives CDR1 DFQATT, CDR2 SNEGSKA (reference sequence). The CDR3 covers 12 residues. Losses at the gene ends were 5 bases for V and 5 bases for J; bases not matched to a gene: 3. The CDR3 is CSAALANNEQFF. The DNA of the CDR3 is TGCAGTGCTGCACTAGCGAACAATGAGCAGTTCTTC.

The chain couples TRBV28 to TRBJ2-1; 10 bases match TRBD1. CDR3 length: 13 amino acids. V gave up 3 bases and J gave up 16 bases; unmatched junction bases: 9. Germline V gives CDR1 MDHEN, CDR2 SYDVKM. The DNA for the CDR3 is TGTGCCAGCAGTTTCCGCCCCGGGACAGGGGAATTCTTC. Protein sequence: CASSFRPGTGEFF.

This clonotype appeared a few times. This chain connects TRBV6-5 to TRBJ1-1; D is undetermined. The CDR3 contains 15 residues. Germline V gives CDR1 MNHEY, CDR2 SVGAGI. Trimming pared 0 bases from V and 1 base from J, leaving 9 bases between. The CDR3 loop reads CASSYSSGPNTEAFF. The CDR3 DNA follows: TGTGCCAGCAGTTACTCATCCGGGCCGAACACTGAAGCTTTCTTT.

The rearrangement joins TRBV7-2 to TRBJ1-1; a weak D match, TRBD1 (5 bases). The CDR3 has 16 residues. The V gene lost 4 bases and the J gene lost 1 base, with 16 bases spanning the gap. Germline CDR1 reads SGHTA; CDR2 reads FQGNSA. Here the CDR3 DNA reads TGTGCCAGCAGCTACATTGGGGGAGGCTCGAACACTGAAGCTTTCTTT. Translating gives CASSYIGGGSNTEAFF.

In this sample, this clonotype turned up a few times. The chain couples TRBV6-1 to TRBJ1-5, with D perhaps matching TRBD1 (5 bases). CDR3 length: 14 residues. In germline, CDR1 is MNHNS, CDR2 SASEGT. Trimming stripped 8 bases from V and 0 bases from J, with 11 bases between. In DNA, the CDR3 is TGTGCCAGCCAGACAGCTTATAGCAATCAGCCCCAGCATTTT. This gives the protein CASQTAYSNQPQHF.

The V and J genes are TRBV7-8 and TRBJ1-2, with TRBD1 as a possible D gene (6 bases). This CDR3 is built from 15 residues. V lost 1 base to trimming and J lost 6 bases, with 15 bases between them. From germline, CDR1 is SGHVS and CDR2 FQNEAQ. CDR3 loop: CASSLEDRGTNGYTF. CDR3 bases: TGTGCCAGCAGCTTAGAGGACCGGGGGACAAATGGCTACACCTTC.

This clonotype occurred a few times. The chain recombines TRBV19 with TRBJ1-4; 7 bases align to TRBD1. This CDR3 region has 14 residues. Germline V gene sequence: CDR1 LNHDA, CDR2 SQIVND (reference sequence). Unmatched junction bases numbered 3, after V lost 4 bases and J lost 4 bases. The CDR3 loop is CASSRGQINEKLFF. The CDR3 bases are TGTGCCAGTAGTAGGGGACAGATTAATGAAAAACTGTTTTTT.

This clonotype was recorded many times. V usage is TRBV5-1 and J usage is TRBJ2-2; 7 bases are shared with TRBD1. The J segment lost 4 bases and the V segment lost 2 bases, leaving 5 bases of the junction unmatched. Per germline, CDR1 SGHRS and CDR2 YFSETQ. The CDR3 is 15 residues long. CDR3 nucleotides: TGCGCCAGCAGCTTATACAGGGGTACCACCGGGGAGCTGTTTTTT. Its translation is CASSLYRGTTGELFF.

This clonotype appeared a few times. The gene calls are TRBV11-2 and TRBJ2-3; TRBD2 is a possible D gene (5 bases). The CDR3 contains 16 residues. V lost 2 bases, J lost 1 base, and 13 bases lay in between. Per germline, CDR1 SGHAT and CDR2 FQNNGV. The CDR3 sequence: CASSLSSGGRTDTQYF. DNA of the CDR3: TGTGCCAGCAGCTTAAGCAGCGGAGGTCGCACAGATACGCAGTATTTT.

The chain has TRBV18 and TRBJ2-7, with D maybe TRBD2 (5 bases). CDR3 length: 14 amino acids. V lost 0 bases, J lost 6 bases, and 12 bases lay in between. CDR1 and CDR2 from the germline V gene are KGHSH and LQKENI. CDR3 in amino acids: CASSPPAGGGEQYF. CDR3 nucleotides: TGTGCCAGCTCACCACCGGCAGGAGGAGGCGAGCAGTACTTC. The full variable domain, in which reference TRBV18 and TRBJ2-7 provide the parts outside the CDR3, is NAGVMQNPRHLVRRRGQEARLRCSPMKGHSHVYWYRQLPEEGLKFMVYLQKENIIDESGMPKERFSAEFPKEGPSILRIQQVVRGDSAAYFCASSPPAGGGEQYFGPGTRLTVT.